These T cell receptor beta chains were read from a single sample in a study of CD4 T cells in relation to SARS-CoV-2 and coronaviruses. These receptors have no known antigen. Using immunoSEQ multiplex PCR, the repertoire was profiled, and TCRdb retains in-frame clones only, with some absent. The profile shows 32,000 or so clones, around three quarters of them singletons. The specimen was CD4+ T cells from PBMCs, cultured in vitro. The receptors here all came from a human donor in good health. Each CDR3 is given with its conserved first and last residue. D genes are given only for firm matches.

v_call	j_call	d_call	cdr3_aa
TRBV19	TRBJ2-5	TRBD1	CASSKGQVGETQYF
TRBV18	TRBJ1-5	TRBD1	CASSPGQGAHSNQPQHF
TRBV7-2	TRBJ2-5	.	CASSLVGGQTQYF
TRBV13	TRBJ2-2	.	CASSLPFGELFF
TRBV5-1	TRBJ1-4	.	CASSPLEMKKIWGNEKLFF
TRBV10-3	TRBJ2-1	TRBD2	CAIIKEREGFDEQFF
TRBV11-2	TRBJ2-7	TRBD1	CASSFDNRGHPYEQYF
TRBV7-2	TRBJ1-1	.	CASSLKGGGTEAFF
TRBV29-1	TRBJ2-5	.	CSVDVSGMQETQYF
TRBV4-3	TRBJ2-1	TRBD2	CASSQRGAGGGSYNEQFF
TRBV5-4	TRBJ2-2	.	CASSGGDSTFTGELFF
TRBV20-1	TRBJ2-7	.	CSARTGYEQYF
TRBV6-5	TRBJ2-5	.	CASSYRLYQETQYF
TRBV19	TRBJ1-2	.	CASSIENSAARGYTF
TRBV30	TRBJ1-4	.	CAWSWGEKLFF
TRBV19	TRBJ2-1	TRBD2	CASSIWGGRGYNEQFF
TRBV21-1	TRBJ2-1	.	CASFPRGYNEQFF
TRBV7-8	TRBJ2-3	.	CASSPTDTQYF
TRBV5-5	TRBJ1-1	.	CASSLYNQNTEAFF
TRBV30	TRBJ2-3	.	CAWRGSSTDTQYF
TRBV4-3	TRBJ2-2	.	CASSQLRVGTGELFF
TRBV7-2	TRBJ1-5	.	CASSLARESNQPQHF
TRBV6-5	TRBJ1-5	.	CASRDSLDQPQHF
TRBV4-3	TRBJ2-1	TRBD1	CASSQSGTGHRARRPEEQFF
TRBV19	TRBJ2-1	.	CASSISSGPHNEQFF
TRBV7-2	TRBJ2-6	.	CASSPQSPFSGANVLTF
TRBV9	TRBJ1-5	.	CASSADSRFNQPQHF
TRBV5-1	TRBJ1-3	.	CASSLTQGRTGNTIYF
TRBV11-2	TRBJ2-7	.	CASSPGYEQYF
TRBV2	TRBJ1-5	.	CASSDAGKPQHF
TRBV3-1/TRBV3-2	TRBJ1-5	.	CASSQGSNQPQHF
TRBV3-1/TRBV3-2	TRBJ2-3	.	CASSQGGLDTQYF
TRBV7-2	TRBJ1-6	TRBD1	CASSSDRESPLHF
TRBV18	TRBJ2-3	.	CASSPTGLPTDTQYF
TRBV11-1	TRBJ2-3	.	CASSLSRTDTQYF
TRBV3-1/TRBV3-2	TRBJ2-3	.	CASSQDPFLAADTQYF
TRBV6-6	TRBJ1-1	TRBD1	CASSGRQGNTEAFF
TRBV10-3	TRBJ2-7	.	CAISVQVAYEQYF
TRBV29-1	TRBJ1-5	.	CSVREGGPNQPQHF
TRBV27	TRBJ1-2	.	CASRPPGSNYGYTF
TRBV11-3	TRBJ2-1	TRBD2	CASSLDPTSVNEQFF
TRBV7-3	TRBJ2-2	TRBD2	CASSPSLSGSLTGELFF
TRBV2	TRBJ1-2	.	CASRNSGSYGYTF
TRBV6-5	TRBJ2-1	.	CASSYRESSYNEQFF
TRBV7-2	TRBJ2-5	.	CASSRGLGRETQYF
TRBV7-9	TRBJ2-1	.	CASSLAMGHNEQFF
TRBV19	TRBJ1-1	TRBD1	CATSWEGASEAFF
TRBV21-1	TRBJ1-2	.	CASSKVYLGRSWTF
TRBV14	TRBJ1-2	.	CASSPMRAGPYGYTF
TRBV27	TRBJ1-4	TRBD1	CASSRTGGWEKLFF
TRBV30	TRBJ2-2	.	CAWTGEAGELFF
TRBV9	TRBJ1-6	.	CASSVGRGGSPLHF
TRBV12-3/TRBV12-4	TRBJ2-7	.	CASSVSYEQYF